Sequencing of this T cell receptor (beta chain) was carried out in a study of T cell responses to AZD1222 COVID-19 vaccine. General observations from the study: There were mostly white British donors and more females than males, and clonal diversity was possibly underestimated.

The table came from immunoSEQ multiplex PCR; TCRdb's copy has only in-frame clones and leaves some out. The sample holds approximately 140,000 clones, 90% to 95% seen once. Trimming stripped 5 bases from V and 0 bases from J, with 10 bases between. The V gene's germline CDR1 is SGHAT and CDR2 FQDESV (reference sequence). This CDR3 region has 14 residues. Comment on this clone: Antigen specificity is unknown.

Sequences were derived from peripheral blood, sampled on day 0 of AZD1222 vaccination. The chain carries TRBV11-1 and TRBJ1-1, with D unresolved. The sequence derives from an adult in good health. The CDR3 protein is CASSRSLVNTEAFF. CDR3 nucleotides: TGTGCCAGCAGCCGATCTTTAGTGAACACTGAAGCTTTCTTT.